This TCR beta chain appears in the sequencing data of a study of blood T cell repertoires in COVID-19. The overall study: Researchers got acute and convalescent COVID-19 samples from the United States, Italy and Spain.

Libraries were prepared by immunoSEQ multiplex PCR; TCRdb keeps only in-frame clonotypes and omits some of them. The sample records under 300,000 clones, approximately 85% being singletons. The CDR3 runs 15 residues. V lost 4 bases and J lost 2, with 16 bases in between. CDR1 and CDR2 (germline): SGHRS, YFSETQ. The chain combines TRBV5-1 with TRBJ2-7; D perhaps matches TRBD1 (5 bases). Sample: peripheral blood. The source of this sequence is a man aged 80 or over with acute or convalescent COVID-19. CDR3 sequence reads: CASSMTASSTYEQYF. The CDR3 coding sequence is TGCGCCAGCAGCATGACAGCTAGTTCAACCTACGAGCAGTACTTC.